The sequence of this T cell receptor beta chain was determined in a study of shared clonotypes between healthy human individuals. At the level of the study: Three CD4 naive, three CD4 memory, two CD8 naive and one CD8 memory plate were used per donor.

V was clipped by 5 bases and J by 2 bases, with 4 bases between them. Germline V gives CDR1 MDHEN, CDR2 SYDVKM. The CDR3 runs to 11 residues. General study results and limits: In contrast to clonotypes shared by all four donors, non-shared clonotypes had lower generation probabilities.

Evenly divided among several immunoSEQ plates was the genomic DNA of each subset. TCRdb's table, derived via immunoSEQ multiplex PCR, lists solely in-frame clones and lacks some. The sample includes 2 million to 2.5 million clones, 85% to 95% of them seen just once. Recent vaccinations or acute infections were absent in the healthy HIV-negative adult donors. As concerns this clone: Its antigen remains unidentified. Other DNA sequences from this sample encode an identical CDR3 as well.

The sequencing sample was made of naive CD4+ T cells from PBMCs. Subset: CD45RA+ positively selected. V and J are TRBV28 and TRBJ2-7; D gene uncertain. The sequence derives from a man younger than 35 in good health. Some clones in this sample may be carry-over from other donors' samples. The CDR3 sequence: CASSLTYEQYF. CDR3 nucleotide sequence: TGTGCCAGCAGTCTGACCTACGAGCAGTACTTC.